The 14 T cell receptor beta chains below come from one sample, sequenced in a study of blood T cell repertoires in COVID-19. Clones were sequenced by immunoSEQ multiplex PCR, and TCRdb holds only the in-frame ones, with some missing. The sample includes fewer than 400,000 clones, 90% of them seen just once. Sequencing was carried out using peripheral blood. These receptors were collected from a woman under 40 with COVID-19, enrolled during active disease.

The sample holds one count of this clone. The chain links TRBV7-9 to TRBJ1-4, with a weak D call TRBD1 (6 bases). V lost 5 bases and J 8 bases, leaving 18 bases between the germline ends. The germline gives CDR1 SEHNR, CDR2 FQNEAQ (reference sequence). The length of the CDR3 is 15 residues. The CDR3 is CASSLETGGYEKLFF. CDR3 bases: TGTGCCAGCAGCCTAGAGACAGGAGGATACGAAAAACTGTTTTTT.

This chain connects TRBV10-3 to TRBJ1-1, with D unclear. V lost 6 bases to trimming and J lost 3 bases, with 14 bases between them. CDR1 is ENHRY, CDR2 SYGVKD, per germline. The length of the CDR3 is 14 residues. Here the CDR3 reads CAISGSGSDTEAFF. The CDR3 DNA is TGTGCCATCAGCGGCTCAGGCTCGGACACTGAAGCTTTCTTT.

This chain links TRBV5-4 with TRBJ2-7, with a weak D call TRBD1 (5 bases). Germline CDR1 and CDR2: SGHNT and YYREEE (reference sequence). The CDR3 is made up of 14 amino acids. V lost 4 bases and J lost 6, with 17 bases in between. This CDR3 is CASSPDSPRGEQYF. The CDR3 coding sequence is TGTGCCAGCAGCCCCGACAGCCCCCGAGGCGAGCAGTACTTC.

The rearrangement joins TRBV11-2 to TRBJ2-7, with a possible D match to TRBD1 (5 bases). Between the trimmed V and J ends, which lost 5 bases and 7 bases, there was a span of 12 bases. This CDR3 region has 12 residues. CDR1 is SGHAT and CDR2 is FQNNGV in the germline V gene. CDR3 nucleotide sequence: TGTGCCAGCAGCCCCCTAGGGGAAGAGCAGTACTTC. Amino acid sequence: CASSPLGEEQYF.

The chain joins TRBV12-3 or TRBV12-4 to TRBJ2-7; 7 bases match TRBD2. The CDR3 has 13 residues. Trimming cost V 7 bases and J 7 bases; bases outside gene matches: 10. The CDR3 sequence: CASTGGWGWEQYF. The CDR3 DNA reads TGTGCCAGCACCGGGGGGTGGGGCTGGGAGCAGTACTTC.

The chain recombines TRBV4-1 with TRBJ2-7; 9 bases line up with TRBD2. CDR1 MGHRA and CDR2 YSYEKL come from the germline V gene. The CDR3 consists of 16 residues. V gave up 4 bases and J gave up 5 bases; unmatched junction bases: 12. The CDR3 DNA is TGCGCCAGCAGCCCATCCAGTACGGCTAGCGGGGACGAGCAGTACTTC. Its protein product is CASSPSSTASGDEQYF.

V is TRBV5-8 and J is TRBJ1-3; D unclear. Germline V gene data show CDR1 as SGHTS and CDR2 as YDEGEE. The CDR3 is made up of 15 amino acids. V dropped 0 bases and J dropped 0 bases, with 7 bases sitting between them. CDR3 sequence reads: CASSLVRSSGNTIYF. The CDR3 coding sequence is TGTGCCAGCAGCTTGGTCAGGTCCTCTGGAAACACCATATATTTT.

The chain is built from TRBV7-8 and TRBJ1-6, with a weak D call TRBD1 (5 bases). In germline, CDR1 is SGHVS, CDR2 FQNEAQ. V lost 0 bases and J 10 bases, leaving 13 bases between the germline ends. The CDR3 length is 15 residues. The CDR3 region is CASSLAGTRGSPLHF. In nucleotides, the CDR3 is TGTGCCAGCAGCTTAGCGGGCACAAGGGGCTCACCCCTCCACTTT. Together with reference TRBV7-8 and TRBJ1-6, the CDR3 gives the full variable domain: GAGVSQSPRYKVAKRGQDVALRCDPISGHVSLFWYQQALGQGPEFLTYFQNEAQLDKSGLPSDRFFAERPEGSVSTLKIQRTQQEDSAVYLCASSLAGTRGSPLHFGNGTRLTVT.

This chain joins TRBV7-9 and TRBJ1-1, with D perhaps matching TRBD1 (5 bases). From germline, CDR1 is SEHNR and CDR2 FQNEAQ (reference sequence). Deletions cut 4 bases from V and 5 bases from J, with 17 bases between. The CDR3 covers 15 residues. CDR3 sequence (DNA): TGTGCCAGCAGCTCCCCCCAGTCGGGGGGTACTGAAGCTTTCTTT. Translating gives CASSSPQSGGTEAFF.

The V and J genes are TRBV5-1 and TRBJ2-1; a possible D gene is TRBD1 (6 bases). The V end lost 0 bases, the J end lost 0 bases, and 10 bases lay between the germline ends. CDR3 size: 16 residues. CDR1 and CDR2 from the germline V gene are SGHRS and YFSETQ. CDR3 in DNA: TGCGCCAGCAGCTTGGAAGGCAGGGGCTCCTACAATGAGCAGTTCTTC. Translating gives CASSLEGRGSYNEQFF.

The V and J genes are TRBV18 and TRBJ1-2, with TRBD1 matching 8 bases. V was pared by 3 bases and J by 7 bases, with 4 bases of the junction left unmatched. CDR1 KGHSH and CDR2 LQKENI come from the germline V gene. The CDR3 totals 13 residues. Written as DNA, the CDR3 is TGTGCCAGCTCACCGACAGGGGATAGTGGCTACACCTTC. Its protein is CASSPTGDSGYTF.

V gene TRBV19 combines with J gene TRBJ1-2; tentative D call: TRBD1 (6 bases). Germline V gene data show CDR1 as LNHDA and CDR2 as SQIVND (reference sequence). This CDR3 comprises 15 residues. Deletions cut 3 bases from V and 3 bases from J, with 14 bases between. CDR3 sequence: CASSIPRGGDYGYTF. CDR3 nucleotides: TGTGCCAGTAGTATTCCTAGGGGGGGAGACTATGGCTACACCTTC.

The chain has TRBV7-9 and TRBJ1-1, with D possibly matching TRBD1 (5 bases). Trimming pared 7 bases from V and 7 bases from J, leaving 16 bases between. The CDR3 is made up of 13 amino acids. Germline V gene data show CDR1 as SEHNR and CDR2 as FQNEAQ (reference sequence). The CDR3 reads CASNPRTGGEAFF. The CDR3, as DNA: TGTGCCAGCAACCCGCGGACGGGGGGTGAAGCTTTCTTT.

This chain links TRBV27 with TRBJ2-2, with a weak D call TRBD1 (5 bases). There are 15 residues in the CDR3. The V gene's germline CDR1 is MNHEY and CDR2 SMNVEV (reference sequence). Trimming took 4 bases from V and 4 from J, leaving 13 bases between them. In DNA form, the CDR3 reads TGTGCCAGCAGTTCAGGAAGGGGTAGCACCGGGGAGCTGTTTTTT. This sequence encodes CASSSGRGSTGELFF.